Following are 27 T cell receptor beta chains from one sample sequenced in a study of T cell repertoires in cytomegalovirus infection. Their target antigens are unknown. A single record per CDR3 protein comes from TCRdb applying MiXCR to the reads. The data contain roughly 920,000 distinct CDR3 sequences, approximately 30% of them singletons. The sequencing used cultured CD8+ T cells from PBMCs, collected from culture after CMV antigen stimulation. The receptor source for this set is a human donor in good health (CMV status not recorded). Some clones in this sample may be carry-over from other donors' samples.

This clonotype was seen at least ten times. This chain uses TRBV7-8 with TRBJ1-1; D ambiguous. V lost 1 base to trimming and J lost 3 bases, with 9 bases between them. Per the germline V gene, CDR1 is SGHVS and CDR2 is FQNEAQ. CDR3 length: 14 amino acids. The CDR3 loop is CASSLGVEDTEAFF. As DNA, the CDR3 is TGTGCCAGCAGCTTAGGGGTAGAGGACACTGAAGCTTTCTTT.

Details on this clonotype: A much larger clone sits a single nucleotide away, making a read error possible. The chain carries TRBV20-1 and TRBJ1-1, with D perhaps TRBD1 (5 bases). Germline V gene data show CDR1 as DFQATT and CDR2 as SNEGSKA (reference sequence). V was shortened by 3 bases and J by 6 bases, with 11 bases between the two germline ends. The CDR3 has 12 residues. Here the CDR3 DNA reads TGCAGTGCTAGGGTAGGGGACGCTGAAGCTTTCTTT. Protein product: CSARVGDAEAFF.

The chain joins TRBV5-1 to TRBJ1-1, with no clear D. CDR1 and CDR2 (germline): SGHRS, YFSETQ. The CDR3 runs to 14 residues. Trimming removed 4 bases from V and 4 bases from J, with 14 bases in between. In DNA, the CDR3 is TGCGCCAGCAGCGTCACAGTCTGGGGCACTGAAGCTTTCTTT. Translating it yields CASSVTVWGTEAFF.

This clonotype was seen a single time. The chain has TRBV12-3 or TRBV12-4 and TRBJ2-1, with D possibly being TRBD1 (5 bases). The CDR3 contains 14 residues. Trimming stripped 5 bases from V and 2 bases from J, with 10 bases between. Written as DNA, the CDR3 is TGTGCCAGCAGTAAGGGGTCACCCTACAATGAGCAGTTCTTC. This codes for CASSKGSPYNEQFF.

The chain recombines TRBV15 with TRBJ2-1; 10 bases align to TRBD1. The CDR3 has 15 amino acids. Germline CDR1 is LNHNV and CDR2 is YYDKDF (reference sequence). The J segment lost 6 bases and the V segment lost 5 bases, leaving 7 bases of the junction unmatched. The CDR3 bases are TGTGCCACCAGCTCCCAGGGACAGGGGTTCAATGAGCAGTTCTTC. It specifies CATSSQGQGFNEQFF. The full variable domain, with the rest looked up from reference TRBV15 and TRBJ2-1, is DAMVIQNPRYQVTQFGKPVTLSCSQTLNHNVMYWYQQKSSQAPKLLFHYYDKDFNNEADTPDNFQSRRPNTSFCFLDIRSPGLGDTAMYLCATSSQGQGFNEQFFGPGTRLTVL.

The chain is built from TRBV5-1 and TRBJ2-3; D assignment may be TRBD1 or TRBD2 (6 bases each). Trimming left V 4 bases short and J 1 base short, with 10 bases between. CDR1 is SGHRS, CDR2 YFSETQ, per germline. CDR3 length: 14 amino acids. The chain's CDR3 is CASSRRGGTDTQYF. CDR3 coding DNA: TGCGCCAGCAGCAGGAGGGGGGGCACAGATACGCAGTATTTT.

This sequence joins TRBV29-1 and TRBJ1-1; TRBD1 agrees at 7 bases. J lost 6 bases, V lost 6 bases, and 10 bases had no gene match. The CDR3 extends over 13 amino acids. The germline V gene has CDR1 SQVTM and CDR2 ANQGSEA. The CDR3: CSVETGKGPEAFF. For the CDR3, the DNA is TGCAGCGTAGAGACAGGGAAGGGACCTGAAGCTTTCTTT. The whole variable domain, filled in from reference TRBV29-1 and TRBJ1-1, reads SAVISQKPSRDICQRGTSLTIQCQVDSQVTMMFWYRQQPGQSLTLIATANQGSEATYESGFVIDKFPISRPNLTFSTLTVSNMSPEDSSIYLCSVETGKGPEAFFGQGTRLTVV.

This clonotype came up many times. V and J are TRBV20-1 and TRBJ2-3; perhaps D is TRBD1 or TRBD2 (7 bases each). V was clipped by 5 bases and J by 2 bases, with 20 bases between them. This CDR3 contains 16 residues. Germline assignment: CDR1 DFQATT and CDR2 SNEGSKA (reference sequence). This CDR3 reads CSAETGRGLNTDTQYF. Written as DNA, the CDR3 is TGCAGTGCTGAGACAGGGCGGGGGCTAAACACAGATACGCAGTATTTT.

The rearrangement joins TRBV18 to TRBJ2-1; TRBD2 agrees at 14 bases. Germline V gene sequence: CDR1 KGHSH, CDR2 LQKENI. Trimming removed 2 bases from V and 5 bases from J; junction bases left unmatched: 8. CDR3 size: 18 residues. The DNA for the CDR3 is TGTGCCAGCTCACCAGCACGACTAGCGGGGGGGCCTGACAATGAGCAGTTCTTC. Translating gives CASSPARLAGGPDNEQFF.

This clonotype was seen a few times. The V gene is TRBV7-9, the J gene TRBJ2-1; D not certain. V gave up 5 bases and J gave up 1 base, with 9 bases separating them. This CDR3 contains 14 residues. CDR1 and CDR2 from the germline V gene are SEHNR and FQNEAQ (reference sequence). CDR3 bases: TGTGCCAGCAGCACCTCGGGTTCCTACAATGAGCAGTTCTTC. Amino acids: CASSTSGSYNEQFF.

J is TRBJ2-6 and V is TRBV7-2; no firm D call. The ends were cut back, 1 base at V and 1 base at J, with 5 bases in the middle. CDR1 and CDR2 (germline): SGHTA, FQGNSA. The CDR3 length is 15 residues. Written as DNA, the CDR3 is TGTGCCAGCAGCTTAGAATATTCTGGGGCCAACGTCCTGACTTTC. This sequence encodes CASSLEYSGANVLTF.

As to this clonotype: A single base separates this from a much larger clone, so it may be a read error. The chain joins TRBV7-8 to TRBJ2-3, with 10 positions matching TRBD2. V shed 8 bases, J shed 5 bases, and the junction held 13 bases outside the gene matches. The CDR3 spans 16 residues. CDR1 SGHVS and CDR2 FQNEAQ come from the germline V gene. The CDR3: CASGPSRASGGDTQYF. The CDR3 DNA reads TGTGCCAGCGGTCCATCTCGGGCTAGCGGGGGAGATACGCAGTATTTT.

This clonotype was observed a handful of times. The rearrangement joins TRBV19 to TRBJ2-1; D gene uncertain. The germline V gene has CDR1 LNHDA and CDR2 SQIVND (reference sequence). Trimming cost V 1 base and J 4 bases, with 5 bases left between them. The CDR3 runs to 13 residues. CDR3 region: CASSIGKYNEQFF. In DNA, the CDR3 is TGTGCCAGTAGTATAGGAAAGTACAATGAGCAGTTCTTC.

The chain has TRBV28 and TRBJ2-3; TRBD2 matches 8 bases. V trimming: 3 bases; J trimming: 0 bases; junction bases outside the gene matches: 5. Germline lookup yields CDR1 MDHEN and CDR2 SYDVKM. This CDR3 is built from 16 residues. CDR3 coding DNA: TGTGCCAGCAGTTTCTTTGGGACTAGAAGCACAGATACGCAGTATTTT. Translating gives CASSFFGTRSTDTQYF. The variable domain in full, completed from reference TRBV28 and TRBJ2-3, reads DVKVTQSSRYLVKRTGEKVFLECVQDMDHENMFWYRQDPGLGLRLIYFSYDVKMKEKGDIPEGYSVSREKKERFSLILESASTNQTSMYLCASSFFGTRSTDTQYFGPGTRLTVL.

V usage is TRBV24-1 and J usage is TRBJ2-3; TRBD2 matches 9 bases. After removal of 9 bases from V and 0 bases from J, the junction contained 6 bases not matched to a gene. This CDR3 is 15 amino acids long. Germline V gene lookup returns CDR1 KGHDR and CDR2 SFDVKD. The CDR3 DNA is TGTGCCACCGGGGGCCTAGCGGGGAGCACAGATACGCAGTATTTT. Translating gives CATGGLAGSTDTQYF.

CDR3 protein: CASSYGTGSNTGELFF. CDR3 nucleotides: TGTGCCAGCAGCTACGGGACAGGGTCGAACACCGGGGAGCTGTTTTTT. The chain recombines TRBV7-2 with TRBJ2-2; 9 bases line up with TRBD1. The CDR3 totals 16 residues. With 4 bases clipped from V and 0 bases from J, the junction kept 3 bases outside the gene matches. Germline V gene sequence: CDR1 SGHTA, CDR2 FQGNSA. Full variable domain (outside the CDR3, taken from reference TRBV7-2 and TRBJ2-2): GAGVSQSPSNKVTEKGKDVELRCDPISGHTALYWYRQSLGQGLEFLIYFQGNSAPDKSGLPSDRFSAERTGGSVSTLTIQRTQQEDSAVYLCASSYGTGSNTGELFFGEGSRLTVL.

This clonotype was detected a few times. CDR3 bases: TGTGCCAGCAGCTTAGCGGGGGGGCCGGTCGGGGAGCTGTTTTTT. Translation gives CASSLAGGPVGELFF. This chain links TRBV7-2 with TRBJ2-2; perhaps TRBD2 as D (7 bases). In germline, CDR1 is SGHTA, CDR2 FQGNSA. V dropped 0 bases and J dropped 7 bases, with 12 bases sitting between them. CDR3 size: 15 residues.

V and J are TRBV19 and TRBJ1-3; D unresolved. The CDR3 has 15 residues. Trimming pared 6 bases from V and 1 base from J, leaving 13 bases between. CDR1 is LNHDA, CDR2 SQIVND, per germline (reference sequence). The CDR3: CASSVTTSSGNTIYF. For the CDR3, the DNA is TGTGCCAGTAGCGTGACTACGAGTTCTGGAAACACCATATATTTT.

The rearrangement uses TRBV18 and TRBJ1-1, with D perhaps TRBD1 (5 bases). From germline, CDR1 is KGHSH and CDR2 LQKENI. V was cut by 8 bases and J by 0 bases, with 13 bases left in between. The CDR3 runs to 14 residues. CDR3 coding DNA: TGTGCCAGCCATTCGGGGGACTTGAACACTGAAGCTTTCTTT. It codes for CASHSGDLNTEAFF.

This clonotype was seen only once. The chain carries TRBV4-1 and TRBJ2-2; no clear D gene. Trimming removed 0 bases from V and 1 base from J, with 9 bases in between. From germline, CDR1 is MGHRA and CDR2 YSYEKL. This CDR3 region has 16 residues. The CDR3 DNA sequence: TGCGCCAGCAGCCAAGAGTCAGGAGAGAACACCGGGGAGCTGTTTTTT. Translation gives CASSQESGENTGELFF.

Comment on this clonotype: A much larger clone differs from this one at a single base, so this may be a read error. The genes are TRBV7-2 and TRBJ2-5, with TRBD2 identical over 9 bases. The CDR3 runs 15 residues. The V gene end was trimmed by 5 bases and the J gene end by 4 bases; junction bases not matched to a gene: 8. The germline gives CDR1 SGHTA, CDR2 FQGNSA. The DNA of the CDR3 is TGTACCAGCAGCCTCTTAGCGGGGGACGGAGAGACCCAGTACTTC. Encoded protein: CTSSLLAGDGETQYF.

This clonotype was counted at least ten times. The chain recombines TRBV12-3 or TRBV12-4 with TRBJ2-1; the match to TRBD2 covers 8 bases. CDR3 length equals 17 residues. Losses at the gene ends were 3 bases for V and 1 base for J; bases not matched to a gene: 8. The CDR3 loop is CASSFSGGGVSYNEQFF. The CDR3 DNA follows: TGTGCCAGCAGTTTCTCCGGGGGGGGCGTGTCCTACAATGAGCAGTTCTTC.

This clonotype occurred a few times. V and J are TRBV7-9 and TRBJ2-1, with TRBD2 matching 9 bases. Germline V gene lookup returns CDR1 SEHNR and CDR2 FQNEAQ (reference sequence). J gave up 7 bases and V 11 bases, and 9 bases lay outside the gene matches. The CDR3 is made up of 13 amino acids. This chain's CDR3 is CAGGGAARNEQFF. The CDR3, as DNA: TGTGCCGGCGGGGGGGCAGCGAGAAATGAGCAGTTCTTC.

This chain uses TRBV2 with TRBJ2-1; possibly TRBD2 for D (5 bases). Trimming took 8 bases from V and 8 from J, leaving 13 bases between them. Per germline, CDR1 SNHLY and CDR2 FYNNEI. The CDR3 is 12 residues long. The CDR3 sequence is CASPRSGDEQFF. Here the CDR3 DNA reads TGTGCCAGCCCGAGGTCCGGGGATGAGCAGTTCTTC.

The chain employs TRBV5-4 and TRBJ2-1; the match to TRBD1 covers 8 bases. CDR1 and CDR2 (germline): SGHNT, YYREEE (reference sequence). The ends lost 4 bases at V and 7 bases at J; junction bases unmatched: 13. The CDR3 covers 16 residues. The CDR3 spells CASSLEAGTGQNEQFF. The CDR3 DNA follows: TGTGCCAGCAGCCTCGAAGCCGGGACAGGACAGAATGAGCAGTTCTTC.

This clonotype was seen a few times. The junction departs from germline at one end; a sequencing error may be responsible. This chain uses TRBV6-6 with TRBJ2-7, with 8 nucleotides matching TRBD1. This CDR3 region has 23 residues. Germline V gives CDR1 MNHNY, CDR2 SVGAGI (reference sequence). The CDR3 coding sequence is TGTGCCAGCAGTTACCGCAACAGGACAGGGAGGAGTTACTACGAGCACGTTGATCTTCTCTATGACTTC. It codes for CASSYRNRTGRSYYEHVDLLYDF.

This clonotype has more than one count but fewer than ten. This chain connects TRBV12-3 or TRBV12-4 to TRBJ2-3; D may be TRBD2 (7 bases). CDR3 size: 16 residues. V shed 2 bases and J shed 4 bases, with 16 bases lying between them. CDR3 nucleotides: TGTGCCAGCAGTTTATTGGGGGGGGGCGTCCCAGATACGCAGTATTTT. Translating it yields CASSLLGGGVPDTQYF.